The 32 T cell receptor beta chains given below trace back to one sample, sequenced in a study of blood T cell repertoires in COVID-19. Method: immunoSEQ multiplex PCR; TCRdb's copy keeps in-frame clones and lacks some. The sample comprises 60,000 to 75,000 clones, around nine tenths of which are singletons, and under 1.5% rests with the top ten. The specimen was peripheral blood. These receptor sequences come from a human donor in a cohort sampled during active COVID-19.

The rearrangement joins TRBV27 to TRBJ2-1; TRBD1 matches 8 bases. CDR1 MNHEY and CDR2 SMNVEV come from the germline V gene (reference sequence). The CDR3 totals 15 residues. The junction had 9 bases not matched to a gene; V was cut back by 3 bases and J by 8 bases. CDR3 region: CASSFLDRVIYEQFF. The CDR3 coding sequence is TGTGCCAGCAGTTTTTTGGACAGGGTTATCTATGAGCAGTTCTTC.

The genes are TRBV6-1 and TRBJ2-3; D perhaps matches TRBD2 (5 bases). The CDR3 has 18 amino acids. Germline values: CDR1 MNHNS, CDR2 SASEGT. With 2 bases removed from V and 6 bases from J, the gap between germline ends came to 24 bases. CDR3 nucleotides: TGTGCCAGCAGTGAACAAGTAGAAGCGGTTAAGCTTAGCGATACGCAGTATTTT. Translating it yields CASSEQVEAVKLSDTQYF.

The V call is TRBV20-1, the J call TRBJ2-3; perhaps TRBD2 as D (5 bases). Germline-derived CDR1 and CDR2 are DFQATT and SNEGSKA (reference sequence). V lost 5 bases and J lost 5, with 8 bases in between. CDR3 length: 11 amino acids. The CDR3 region has the DNA TGCAGTGCTCCAGCGGTAGATACGCAGTATTTT. Its protein product is CSAPAVDTQYF.

V usage is TRBV18 and J usage is TRBJ2-2; TRBD1 matches at 7 bases. V was clipped by 1 base and J by 4 bases; unmatched bases: 3. CDR1 KGHSH and CDR2 LQKENI come from the germline V gene. The CDR3 covers 15 residues. CDR3 sequence: CASSPRQGSTGELFF. CDR3 in DNA: TGTGCCAGCTCACCACGACAGGGATCCACCGGGGAGCTGTTTTTT. The entire variable domain, with the rest obtained from reference TRBV18 and TRBJ2-2, is as follows: NAGVMQNPRHLVRRRGQEARLRCSPMKGHSHVYWYRQLPEEGLKFMVYLQKENIIDESGMPKERFSAEFPKEGPSILRIQQVVRGDSAAYFCASSPRQGSTGELFFGEGSRLTVL.

V usage is TRBV3-1 (or the pseudogene TRBV3-2) and J usage is TRBJ2-7, with 7 positions matching TRBD2. V was pared by 6 bases and J by 2 bases, with 10 bases of the junction left unmatched. Germline CDR1 and CDR2: LGHDT and YNNKEL (reference sequence). The CDR3 consists of 15 residues. The CDR3 region has the DNA TGTGCCAGCAGTTTACCTACCGGGACTACCTACGAGCAGTACGTC. Amino acid sequence: CASSLPTGTTYEQYV.

The chain joins TRBV28 to TRBJ2-7, with TRBD1 matching 10 bases. With 6 bases clipped from V and 5 bases from J, the junction kept 10 bases outside the gene matches. The germline V gene has CDR1 MDHEN and CDR2 SYDVKM. The CDR3 is made up of 15 amino acids. The CDR3 is CASSPYRDRGHEQYF. In nucleotides, the CDR3 is TGTGCCAGCAGCCCATACCGGGACAGGGGTCACGAGCAGTACTTC.

The V gene is TRBV29-1, the J gene TRBJ2-2, with TRBD2 matching 11 bases. The CDR3 is 14 amino acids. The germline V gene has CDR1 SQVTM and CDR2 ANQGSEA. V shed 6 bases and J 7 bases; nucleotides not matched to a gene: 7. CDR3 bases: TGCAGCGTAGTTAGCGGGAGGGCAGTCGGGGAGCTGTTTTTT. Its protein product is CSVVSGRAVGELFF.

This chain uses TRBV2 with TRBJ2-5; 7 bases are a match to TRBD2. Germline V gene data show CDR1 as SNHLY and CDR2 as FYNNEI. The CDR3 has 15 amino acids. V gave up 1 base and J gave up 3 bases; unmatched junction bases: 5. The CDR3 DNA follows: TGTGCCAGCAGTGAAGGGGGAGGGAACAAAGAGACCCAGTACTTC. Residues: CASSEGGGNKETQYF.

The chain employs TRBV2 and TRBJ2-1, with D tentatively TRBD1 (5 bases). Trimming removed 6 bases at V and 4 bases at J, with 10 bases between. The CDR3 is made up of 13 amino acids. The germline gives CDR1 SNHLY, CDR2 FYNNEI. The CDR3 nucleotides are TGTGCCAGCAGAACAGGAAGATACAATGAGCAGTTCTTC. Amino acid sequence: CASRTGRYNEQFF.

The chain couples TRBV5-6 to TRBJ2-3; TRBD1 matches at 7 bases. From germline, CDR1 is SGHDT and CDR2 YYEEEE. With V trimmed by 2 bases and J by 4 bases, 10 bases remained unmatched. The CDR3 consists of 16 residues. CDR3 in DNA: TGTGCCAGCAGCTTACTTTCGGGACAGAGCGCAGATACGCAGTATTTT. Translated, it gives CASSLLSGQSADTQYF.

This sequence joins TRBV9 and TRBJ2-1; 8 bases match TRBD2. V was clipped by 0 bases and J by 3 bases; unmatched bases: 5. This CDR3 contains 16 residues. Germline V gene lookup returns CDR1 SGDLS and CDR2 YYNGEE. CDR3 bases: TGTGCCAGCAGCGTAGGAGGGGCGGGAGGCTACAATGAGCAGTTCTTC. It yields the protein CASSVGGAGGYNEQFF. Full variable domain (outside the CDR3, taken from reference TRBV9 and TRBJ2-1): DSGVTQTPKHLITATGQRVTLRCSPRSGDLSVYWYQQSLDQGLQFLIQYYNGEERAKGNILERFSAQQFPDLHSELNLSSLELGDSALYFCASSVGGAGGYNEQFFGPGTRLTVL.

The rearrangement joins TRBV24-1 to TRBJ2-3; a weak D match, TRBD2 (6 bases). The germline gives CDR1 KGHDR, CDR2 SFDVKD. CDR3 length: 15 amino acids. V was pared by 5 bases and J by 5 bases, with 16 bases between. As DNA, the CDR3 is TGTGCCACCAGTGTATCCGGGAGTGGTGGAGATACGCAGTATTTT. Amino acid sequence: CATSVSGSGGDTQYF.

This rearrangement joins TRBV6-5 to TRBJ1-2; 8 bases fit TRBD1. The CDR3 covers 14 residues. The V and J ends lost 2 bases and 4 bases, in that order; junction bases with no gene match: 3. Germline-derived CDR1 and CDR2 are MNHEY and SVGAGI. The CDR3 coding sequence is TGTGCCAGCAGTTACATGGGACAGGTCTATGGCTACACCTTC. Protein: CASSYMGQVYGYTF.

The chain recombines TRBV4-2 with TRBJ1-2, with a possible D match to TRBD1 (6 bases). The CDR3 is 15 amino acids. Trimming removed 0 bases from V and 4 bases from J, with 12 bases in between. Germline-derived CDR1 and CDR2 are LGHNA and YNFKEQ. Here the CDR3 reads CASSQDHRASYGYTF. The CDR3 bases are TGTGCCAGCAGCCAAGATCACAGGGCCTCCTATGGCTACACCTTC.

With regard to this clone: Other DNA sequences of this sample code for an identical CDR3. V usage is TRBV5-1 and J usage is TRBJ2-5; a possible D gene is TRBD1 (5 bases). The CDR3 runs to 13 residues. V was pared by 0 bases and J by 5 bases, with 8 bases between. Germline V gene data show CDR1 as SGHRS and CDR2 as YFSETQ. The DNA for the CDR3 is TGCGCCAGCAGCTTGGGGCAGGGCGAGACCCAGTACTTC. Its translation: CASSLGQGETQYF.

This clone was seen once. The V call is TRBV5-6, the J call TRBJ2-5, with a tentative D call TRBD2 (6 bases). CDR1 and CDR2 from the germline V gene are SGHDT and YYEEEE. Trimming left V 4 bases short and J 0 bases short, with 22 bases between. The length of the CDR3 is 18 residues. CDR3 DNA sequence: TGTGCCAGCAGCAGTGAGGGACTGACTAGGTCGTACCAAGAGACCCAGTACTTC. It yields the protein CASSSEGLTRSYQETQYF.

The gene calls are TRBV28 and TRBJ2-1, with TRBD2 identical over 9 bases. CDR3 length: 16 residues. Trimming took 4 bases from V and 3 from J; bases not matched to a gene: 7. Per germline, CDR1 MDHEN and CDR2 SYDVKM. The CDR3 protein is CASSYLLAGSYNEQFF. DNA for the CDR3: TGTGCCAGCAGTTACCTCCTAGCGGGAAGCTACAATGAGCAGTTCTTC.

In nucleotides, the CDR3 is TGTGCCAGCAGCGCCAGTAGAGGGAGACGGAACACCGGGGAGCTGTTTTTT. Its translation: CASSASRGRRNTGELFF. V usage is TRBV9 and J usage is TRBJ2-2, with D perhaps matching TRBD2 (5 bases). This CDR3 spans 17 amino acids. The V gene lost 3 bases and the J gene lost 1 base, with 16 bases spanning the gap. Germline V CDR1 and CDR2: SGDLS, YYNGEE. Looking up the rest from reference TRBV9 and TRBJ2-2 gives the full variable domain: DSGVTQTPKHLITATGQRVTLRCSPRSGDLSVYWYQQSLDQGLQFLIQYYNGEERAKGNILERFSAQQFPDLHSELNLSSLELGDSALYFCASSASRGRRNTGELFFGEGSRLTVL.

The rearrangement links TRBV29-1 to TRBJ2-1, with 12 bases fitting TRBD2. This CDR3 is 15 amino acids long. Germline V gene lookup returns CDR1 SQVTM and CDR2 ANQGSEA. After removal of 3 bases from V and 7 bases from J, the junction contained 7 bases not matched to a gene. CDR3 loop: CSVDGLAGGSNEQFF. In DNA, the CDR3 is TGCAGCGTTGATGGGCTAGCGGGAGGGTCGAATGAGCAGTTCTTC.

This clone has only one observation. The rearrangement links TRBV2 to TRBJ2-3; D is unclear. V lost 6 bases to trimming and J lost 4 bases, with 14 bases between them. The germline CDR1 and CDR2 sequences are SNHLY and FYNNEI. This CDR3 contains 14 residues. The chain's CDR3 is CASSSSRAADTQYF. For the CDR3, the DNA is TGTGCCAGCAGCTCCTCACGCGCGGCAGATACGCAGTATTTT. Variable domain in full (rest from reference TRBV2 and TRBJ2-3): EPEVTQTPSHQVTQMGQEVILRCVPISNHLYFYWYRQILGQKVEFLVSFYNNEISEKSEIFDDQFSVERPDGSNFTLKIRSTKLEDSAMYFCASSSSRAADTQYFGPGTRLTVL.

CDR3 in amino acids: CASSRDWTSGIIHEQFF. Written as DNA, the CDR3 is TGTGCCAGCAGCCGGGATTGGACTAGCGGGATCATCCACGAGCAGTTCTTC. The chain links TRBV27 to TRBJ2-1, with 12 positions matching TRBD2. Germline CDR1 reads MNHEY; CDR2 reads SMNVEV (reference sequence). The V segment lost 6 bases and the J segment 10 bases; nucleotides outside the gene matches: 16. The CDR3 runs to 17 residues.

The chain uses TRBV6-5 and TRBJ2-5; possible D gene TRBD1, 6 bases. This CDR3 has 13 residues. Per germline, CDR1 MNHEY and CDR2 SVGAGI. The V and J ends lost 5 bases and 1 base respectively, with 8 bases between them. The CDR3 loop is CASSPDSQETQYF. CDR3 nucleotide sequence: TGTGCCAGCAGTCCGGACAGCCAAGAGACCCAGTACTTC.

This chain links TRBV7-9 with TRBJ2-7; D is unresolved. From germline, CDR1 is SEHNR and CDR2 FQNEAQ (reference sequence). V was trimmed by 5 bases and J by 3 bases, leaving 20 bases between them. The CDR3 is 16 residues long. DNA for the CDR3: TGTGCCAGCAGCCCGCCAGACCCGAACCGGGTCTACGAGCAGTACTTC. Amino acids: CASSPPDPNRVYEQYF.

The chain combines TRBV5-1 with TRBJ2-1; 15 positions match TRBD2. The CDR3 extends over 17 amino acids. V shed 4 bases and J 4 bases; nucleotides not matched to a gene: 6. The germline CDR1 and CDR2 sequences are SGHRS and YFSETQ. The CDR3 region is CASSPGLAGGIYNEQFF. The CDR3 region has the DNA TGCGCCAGCAGCCCTGGACTAGCGGGGGGGATATACAATGAGCAGTTCTTC.

V is TRBV5-4 and J is TRBJ1-4; 7 nucleotides align to TRBD1. The CDR3 is 13 amino acids. The J segment lost 5 bases and the V segment lost 7 bases, leaving 5 bases of the junction unmatched. Per the germline V gene, CDR1 is SGHNT and CDR2 is YYREEE (reference sequence). Here the CDR3 reads CASAGGNNEKLFF. For the CDR3, the DNA is TGTGCCAGCGCAGGGGGAAACAATGAAAAACTGTTTTTT.

V gene TRBV4-1 combines with J gene TRBJ2-5; 8 bases line up with TRBD2. The germline V gene encodes CDR1 MGHRA and CDR2 YSYEKL. After removal of 0 bases from V and 4 bases from J, the junction contained 7 bases not matched to a gene. This CDR3 has 16 residues. CDR3 bases: TGCGCCAGCAGCCAAGACAGCGGGAGAAGGGGAGAGACCCAGTACTTC. Its protein is CASSQDSGRRGETQYF.

The rearrangement joins TRBV7-3 to TRBJ1-2; tentative D call: TRBD1 (6 bases). V lost 6 bases and J lost 4, with 15 bases in between. Germline assignment: CDR1 SGHTA and CDR2 FQGTGA. The CDR3 runs 14 residues. The CDR3 sequence is CASSPTGKPYGYTF. The CDR3 DNA reads TGTGCCAGCAGTCCGACAGGAAAACCCTATGGCTACACCTTC.

The chain joins TRBV6-1 to TRBJ1-2; D unresolved. This CDR3 is built from 15 residues. CDR1 and CDR2 from the germline V gene are MNHNS and SASEGT. V lost 1 base and J lost 5, with 14 bases in between. The CDR3 sequence: CASSEVGTKLYGYTF. The CDR3 DNA follows: TGTGCCAGCAGTGAAGTTGGCACGAAACTATATGGCTACACCTTC.

The CDR3 DNA reads TGTGCCAGTAGTCCCCGGGCCCAGGGGAGTTCTTACGAGCAGTACTTC. Its translation: CASSPRAQGSSYEQYF. The chain links TRBV19 to TRBJ2-7; D is possibly TRBD1 (6 bases). From germline, CDR1 is LNHDA and CDR2 SQIVND (reference sequence). V lost 5 bases and J lost 4, with 21 bases in between. CDR3 length: 16 amino acids.

V and J are TRBV5-6 and TRBJ2-7; 9 nucleotides agree with TRBD2. The junction had 5 bases not matched to a gene; V was cut back by 4 bases and J by 3 bases. Germline CDR1 SGHDT, CDR2 YYEEEE. The CDR3 has 14 residues. The CDR3 coding sequence is TGTGCCAGCAGCCTCCGACTAGCGGTCTACGAGCAGTACTTC. The encoded protein is CASSLRLAVYEQYF.

V usage is TRBV19 and J usage is TRBJ2-3; weak D call: TRBD2 (6 bases). This CDR3 region has 14 residues. Germline V gene sequence: CDR1 LNHDA, CDR2 SQIVND (reference sequence). V lost 1 base and J 5 bases, leaving 10 bases between the germline ends. Here the CDR3 reads CASSIGSGRDTQYF. DNA for the CDR3: TGTGCCAGTAGTATAGGTAGCGGCCGAGATACGCAGTATTTT.

Here the CDR3 reads CASSLRDSAYEQYV. The CDR3 region has the DNA TGTGCCAGCAGCTTACGGGACAGCGCCTACGAGCAGTACGTC. The chain links TRBV7-8 to TRBJ2-7, with 7 bases lining up with TRBD1. CDR1 is SGHVS, CDR2 FQNEAQ, per germline. This CDR3 contains 14 residues. With 2 bases clipped from V and 2 bases from J, the junction kept 3 bases outside the gene matches.